These 14 T cell receptor beta chains share one sample of origin, sequenced in a study of blood T cell repertoires in COVID-19. Clones were sequenced by immunoSEQ multiplex PCR, and TCRdb holds only the in-frame ones, with some missing. The sample records over 250,000 clones, approximately 85% being singletons. Source material: peripheral blood. These receptors were taken from a man between 45 and 60 years old with active or convalescent COVID-19.

About this clone itself: Other DNA sequences within the sample encode an identical CDR3. The V call is TRBV29-1, the J call TRBJ2-5, with D perhaps matching TRBD2 (6 bases). Trimming stripped 4 bases from V and 5 bases from J, with 8 bases between. The germline V gene has CDR1 SQVTM and CDR2 ANQGSEA. The length of the CDR3 is 11 residues. This CDR3 reads CSVVGRETQYF. CDR3 bases: TGCAGCGTTGTGGGGAGGGAGACCCAGTACTTC.

The chain joins TRBV7-2 to TRBJ2-4; D perhaps matches TRBD2 (6 bases). V shed 5 bases and J shed 5 bases, with 16 bases lying between them. The germline CDR1 and CDR2 sequences are SGHTA and FQGNSA. This CDR3 has 15 amino acids. The CDR3 DNA follows: TGTGCCAGCAGCATCAGGACCGGCGGGGAAAACATTCAGTACTTC. Translated: CASSIRTGGENIQYF.

The gene calls are TRBV27 and TRBJ1-2; TRBD1 aligns across 7 bases. The CDR3 extends over 13 amino acids. Germline CDR1 is MNHEY and CDR2 is SMNVEV (reference sequence). V gave up 5 bases and J gave up 6 bases; unmatched junction bases: 6. The CDR3 spells CASSDTGVDGYTF. The DNA for the CDR3 is TGTGCCAGCAGTGATACAGGGGTTGATGGCTACACCTTC.

The V gene is TRBV2, the J gene TRBJ1-2; 11 nucleotides line up with TRBD1. From germline, CDR1 is SNHLY and CDR2 FYNNEI. The CDR3 has 16 amino acids. The V gene end was trimmed by 6 bases and the J gene end by 3 bases; junction bases not matched to a gene: 9. CDR3 loop: CASRSDRGQVDYGYTF. CDR3 nucleotides: TGTGCCAGCAGATCGGACAGGGGGCAGGTAGACTATGGCTACACCTTC.

This clone has a handful of counts. This chain's CDR3 is CASSPGQGRVTDTQYF. For the CDR3, the DNA is TGTGCCAGCAGCCCAGGACAGGGTAGGGTCACAGATACGCAGTATTTT. The V and J genes are TRBV5-4 and TRBJ2-3, with 8 bases lining up with TRBD1. This CDR3 comprises 16 residues. With 4 bases clipped from V and 2 bases from J, the junction kept 9 bases outside the gene matches. Looked up from germline, CDR1 is SGHNT and CDR2 is YYREEE (reference sequence).

The chain has TRBV6-6 and TRBJ1-5; possibly TRBD1 for D (5 bases). The germline gives CDR1 MNHNY, CDR2 SVGAGI (reference sequence). The CDR3 totals 14 residues. Trimming pared 8 bases from V and 2 bases from J, leaving 13 bases between. CDR3 coding DNA: TGTGCCAGCGGACGGACATTAGGCAATCAGCCCCAGCATTTT. Protein sequence: CASGRTLGNQPQHF.

In this sample, this clone turned up once. This chain joins TRBV10-1 and TRBJ2-3, with TRBD1 matching 9 bases. CDR3 length: 18 residues. Germline CDR1 is WNHNN and CDR2 is SYGVQD (reference sequence). V gave up 0 bases and J gave up 1 base; unmatched junction bases: 8. The CDR3 spells CASSESTGTGPGTDTQYF. The CDR3 bases are TGCGCCAGCAGTGAGTCTACCGGGACAGGGCCTGGCACAGATACGCAGTATTTT.

The chain couples TRBV19 to TRBJ2-7; TRBD2 might be the D (5 bases). The V and J ends lost 5 bases and 3 bases respectively, with 20 bases between them. CDR1 is LNHDA, CDR2 SQIVND, per germline (reference sequence). This CDR3 has 16 amino acids. CDR3 sequence (DNA): TGTGCCAGTAGTTTCCGTCGTCGGACTTCCCTCTACGAGCAGTACTTC. This gives the protein CASSFRRRTSLYEQYF.

The chain carries TRBV19 and TRBJ2-7; TRBD1 matches 9 bases. This CDR3 has 15 residues. Germline V gene data show CDR1 as LNHDA and CDR2 as SQIVND (reference sequence). V gave up 5 bases and J gave up 4 bases; unmatched junction bases: 9. CDR3 sequence: CASSRDGTGTYEQYF. CDR3 coding DNA: TGTGCCAGTAGTCGTGATGGGACAGGGACGTACGAGCAGTACTTC.

The chain recombines TRBV4-1 with TRBJ2-1; 7 bases are shared with TRBD2. This CDR3 spans 16 amino acids. Germline V CDR1 and CDR2: MGHRA, YSYEKL. V dropped 4 bases and J dropped 7; count of bases not matched to a gene: 13. The CDR3 DNA sequence: TGCGCCAGCAGCCCCCCGTCTAGGCGGGAGAGGAATGAGCAGTTCTTC. This sequence encodes CASSPPSRRERNEQFF.

This clone is a singleton in its sample. The rearrangement links TRBV7-2 to TRBJ2-3, with a weak D call TRBD2 (5 bases). Germline V gene data show CDR1 as SGHTA and CDR2 as FQGNSA. This CDR3 region has 14 residues. V was clipped by 4 bases and J by 1 base, with 9 bases between them. The CDR3 bases are TGTGCCAGCAGCTCGTCCGGGGGCACAGATACGCAGTATTTT. It encodes CASSSSGGTDTQYF. The full variable domain, rest sourced from reference TRBV7-2 and TRBJ2-3, is GAGVSQSPSNKVTEKGKDVELRCDPISGHTALYWYRQSLGQGLEFLIYFQGNSAPDKSGLPSDRFSAERTGGSVSTLTIQRTQQEDSAVYLCASSSSGGTDTQYFGPGTRLTVL.

The chain employs TRBV3-1 (or the pseudogene TRBV3-2) and TRBJ2-2; TRBD2 agrees at 8 bases. The CDR3 covers 17 residues. CDR1 LGHDT and CDR2 YNNKEL come from the germline V gene (reference sequence). V shed 1 base, J shed 7 bases, and the junction held 11 bases outside the gene matches. The CDR3 nucleotides read TGTGCCAGCAGCCAAGGGTCCGGGAGGGCGCCGGTCGGGGAGCTGTTTTTT. It specifies CASSQGSGRAPVGELFF.

This chain links TRBV11-2 with TRBJ2-1, with a weak D call TRBD1 (6 bases). V was pared by 6 bases and J by 7 bases, with 22 bases between. Germline CDR1 reads SGHAT; CDR2 reads FQNNGV. CDR3 length: 16 amino acids. CDR3: CASRRLRGKGQNEQFF. The CDR3 DNA follows: TGTGCCAGCAGGCGGCTCAGGGGCAAAGGGCAGAATGAGCAGTTCTTC.

The V gene is TRBV5-6, the J gene TRBJ2-3; perhaps TRBD1 as D (5 bases). The V gene's germline CDR1 is SGHDT and CDR2 YYEEEE. With 2 bases removed from V and 4 bases from J, the gap between germline ends came to 8 bases. The CDR3 runs 13 residues. The CDR3 reads CASSLWGADTQYF. In DNA form, the CDR3 reads TGTGCCAGCAGCTTATGGGGCGCAGATACGCAGTATTTT.